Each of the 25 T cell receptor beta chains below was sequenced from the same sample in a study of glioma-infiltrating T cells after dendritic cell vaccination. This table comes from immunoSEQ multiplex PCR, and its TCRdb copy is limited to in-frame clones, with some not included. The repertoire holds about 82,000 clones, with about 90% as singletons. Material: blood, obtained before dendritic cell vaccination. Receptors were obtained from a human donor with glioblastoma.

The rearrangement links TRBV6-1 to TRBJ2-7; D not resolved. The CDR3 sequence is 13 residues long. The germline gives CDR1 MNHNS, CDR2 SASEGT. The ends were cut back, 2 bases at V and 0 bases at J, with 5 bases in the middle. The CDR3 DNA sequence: TGTGCCAGCAGTGAATCCTTCTCCTACGAGCAGTACTTC. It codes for CASSESFSYEQYF.

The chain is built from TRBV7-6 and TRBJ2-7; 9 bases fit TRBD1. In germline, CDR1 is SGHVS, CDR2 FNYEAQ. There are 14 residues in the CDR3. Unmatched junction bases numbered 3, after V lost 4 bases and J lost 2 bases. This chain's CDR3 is CASSSGQGTYEQYF. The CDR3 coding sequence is TGTGCCAGCAGCTCGGGACAGGGTACCTACGAGCAGTACTTC.

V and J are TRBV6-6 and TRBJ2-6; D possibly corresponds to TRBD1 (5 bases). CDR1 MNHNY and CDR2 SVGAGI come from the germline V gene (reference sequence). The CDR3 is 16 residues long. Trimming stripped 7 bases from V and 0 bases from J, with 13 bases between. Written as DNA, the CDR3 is TGTGCCAGCACCCGAGGACACGACTCTGGGGCCAACGTCCTGACTTTC. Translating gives CASTRGHDSGANVLTF.

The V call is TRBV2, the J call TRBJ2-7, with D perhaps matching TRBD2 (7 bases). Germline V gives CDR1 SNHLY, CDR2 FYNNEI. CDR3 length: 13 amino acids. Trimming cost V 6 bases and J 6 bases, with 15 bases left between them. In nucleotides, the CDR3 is TGTGCCAGCAGAGGGGGGGCCGCACGCGAGCAGTACTTC. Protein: CASRGGAAREQYF.

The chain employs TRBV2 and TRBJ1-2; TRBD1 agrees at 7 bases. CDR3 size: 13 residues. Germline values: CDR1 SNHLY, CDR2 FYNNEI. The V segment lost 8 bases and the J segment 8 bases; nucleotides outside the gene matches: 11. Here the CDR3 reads CASHRDSSSGYTF. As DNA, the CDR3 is TGTGCCAGCCACCGGGACAGCTCCTCCGGCTACACCTTC.

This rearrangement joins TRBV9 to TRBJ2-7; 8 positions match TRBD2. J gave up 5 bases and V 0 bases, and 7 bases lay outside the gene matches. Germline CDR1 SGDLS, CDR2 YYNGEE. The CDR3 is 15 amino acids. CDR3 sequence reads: CASSVGFGSGNEQYF. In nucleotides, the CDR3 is TGTGCCAGCAGCGTAGGGTTCGGTAGCGGGAACGAGCAGTACTTC.

CDR3 coding DNA: TGTGCCAGCAGCTTTGAACAGGGCAACGAGCAGTACTTC. It is translated as CASSFEQGNEQYF. The J gene is TRBJ2-7, the V gene TRBV5-4, with D possibly matching TRBD1 (6 bases). The CDR3 runs 13 residues. V was shortened by 2 bases and J by 5 bases, with 11 bases between the two germline ends. CDR1 is SGHNT and CDR2 is YYREEE in the germline V gene (reference sequence).

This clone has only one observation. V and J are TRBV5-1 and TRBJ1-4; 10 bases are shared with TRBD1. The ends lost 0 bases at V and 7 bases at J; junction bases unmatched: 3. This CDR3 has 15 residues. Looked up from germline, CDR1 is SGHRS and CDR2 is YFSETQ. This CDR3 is CASSLAGTGVEKLFF. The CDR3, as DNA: TGCGCCAGCAGCTTGGCCGGGACAGGGGTTGAAAAACTGTTTTTT.

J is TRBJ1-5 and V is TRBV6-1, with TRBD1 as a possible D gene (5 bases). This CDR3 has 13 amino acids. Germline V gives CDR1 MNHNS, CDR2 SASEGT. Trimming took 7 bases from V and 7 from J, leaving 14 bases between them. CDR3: CASMIGVGQPQHF. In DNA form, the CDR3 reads TGTGCCAGCATGATAGGGGTCGGCCAGCCCCAGCATTTT.

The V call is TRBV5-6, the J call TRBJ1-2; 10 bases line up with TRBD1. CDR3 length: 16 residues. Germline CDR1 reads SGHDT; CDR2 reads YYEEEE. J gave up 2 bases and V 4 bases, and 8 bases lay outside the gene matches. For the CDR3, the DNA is TGTGCCAGCAGCCTAGACCCGGGACAGGGGAACTATGGCTACACCTTC. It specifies CASSLDPGQGNYGYTF.

The CDR3 loop reads CASSFATGFQETQYF. The CDR3 nucleotides are TGTGCCAGCAGTTTCGCAACAGGATTCCAAGAGACCCAGTACTTC. The V and J genes are TRBV6-9 and TRBJ2-5; possibly TRBD1 for D (5 bases). Germline-derived CDR1 and CDR2 are MNHGY and SVAAGI. The ends were cut back, 4 bases at V and 1 base at J, with 13 bases in the middle. CDR3 size: 15 residues.

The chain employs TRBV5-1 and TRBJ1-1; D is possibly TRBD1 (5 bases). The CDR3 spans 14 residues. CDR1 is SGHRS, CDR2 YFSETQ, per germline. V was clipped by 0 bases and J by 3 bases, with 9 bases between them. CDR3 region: CASSLEGIDTEAFF. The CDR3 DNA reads TGCGCCAGCAGCTTGGAGGGGATAGACACTGAAGCTTTCTTT.

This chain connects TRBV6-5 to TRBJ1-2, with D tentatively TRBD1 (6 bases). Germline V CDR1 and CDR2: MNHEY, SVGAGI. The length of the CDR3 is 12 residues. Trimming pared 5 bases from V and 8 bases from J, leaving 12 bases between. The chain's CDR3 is CASSGPQGGYTF. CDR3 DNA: TGTGCCAGCAGTGGCCCCCAGGGGGGCTACACCTTC.

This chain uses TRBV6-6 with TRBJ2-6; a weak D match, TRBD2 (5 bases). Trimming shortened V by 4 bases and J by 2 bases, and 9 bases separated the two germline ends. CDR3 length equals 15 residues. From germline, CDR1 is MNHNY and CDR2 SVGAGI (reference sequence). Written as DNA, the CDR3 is TGTGCCAGCAGTTCTGGGGAGACTGGGGCCAACGTCCTGACTTTC. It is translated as CASSSGETGANVLTF.

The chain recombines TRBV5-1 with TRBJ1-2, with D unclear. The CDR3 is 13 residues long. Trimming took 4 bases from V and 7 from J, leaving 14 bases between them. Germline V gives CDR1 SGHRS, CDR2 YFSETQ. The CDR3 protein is CASSAALRGGYTF. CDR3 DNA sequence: TGCGCCAGCAGCGCGGCACTAAGAGGTGGCTACACCTTC.

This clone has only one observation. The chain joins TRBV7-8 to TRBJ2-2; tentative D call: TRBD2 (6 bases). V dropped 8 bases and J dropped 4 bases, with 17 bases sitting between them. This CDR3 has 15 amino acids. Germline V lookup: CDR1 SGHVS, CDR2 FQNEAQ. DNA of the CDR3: TGTGCCAGCGGGCGGCTGGGAGGAGTCACCGGGGAGCTGTTTTTT. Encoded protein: CASGRLGGVTGELFF.

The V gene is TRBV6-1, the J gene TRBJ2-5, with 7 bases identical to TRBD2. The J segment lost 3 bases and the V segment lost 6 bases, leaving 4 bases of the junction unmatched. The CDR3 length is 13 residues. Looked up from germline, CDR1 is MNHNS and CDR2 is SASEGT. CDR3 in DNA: TGTGCCAGCAGCGCCCGGGGGGAAGAGACCCAGTACTTC. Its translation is CASSARGEETQYF.

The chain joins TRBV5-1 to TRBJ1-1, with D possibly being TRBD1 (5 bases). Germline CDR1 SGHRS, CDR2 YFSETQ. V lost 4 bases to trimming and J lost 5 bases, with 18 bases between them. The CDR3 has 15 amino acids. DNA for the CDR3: TGCGCCAGCAGCCTGGACGGGGGGGTGATAACTGAAGCTTTCTTT. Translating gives CASSLDGGVITEAFF.

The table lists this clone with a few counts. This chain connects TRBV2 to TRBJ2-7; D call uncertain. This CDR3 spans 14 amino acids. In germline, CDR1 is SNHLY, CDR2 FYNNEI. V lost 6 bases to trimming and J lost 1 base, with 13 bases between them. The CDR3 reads CASRNRDISYEQYF. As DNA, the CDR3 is TGTGCCAGCAGAAACCGAGACATATCCTACGAGCAGTACTTC.

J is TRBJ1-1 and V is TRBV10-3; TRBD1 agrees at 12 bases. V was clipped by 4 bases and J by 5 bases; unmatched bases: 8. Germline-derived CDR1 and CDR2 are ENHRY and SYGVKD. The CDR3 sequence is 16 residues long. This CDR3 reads CAISGGDRGPGTEAFF. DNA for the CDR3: TGTGCCATCAGTGGGGGGGACAGGGGGCCGGGTACTGAAGCTTTCTTT.

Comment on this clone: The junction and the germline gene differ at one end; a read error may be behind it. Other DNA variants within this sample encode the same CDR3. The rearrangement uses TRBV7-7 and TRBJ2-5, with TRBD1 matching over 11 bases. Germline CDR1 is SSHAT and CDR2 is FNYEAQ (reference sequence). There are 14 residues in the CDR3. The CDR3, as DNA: TGTGCTAGCAGCCCAGGGACAGGGGGAGAGACCCAGTACTTC. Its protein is CASSPGTGGETQYF. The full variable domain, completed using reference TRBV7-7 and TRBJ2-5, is GAGVSQSPRYKVTKRGQDVTLRCDPISSHATLYWYQQALGQGPEFLTYFNYEAQPDKSGLPSDRFSAERPEGSISTLTIQRTEQRDSAMYRCASSPGTGGETQYFGPGTRLLVL.

The CDR3 nucleotides are TGTGCCAGCAGCAGTAGCGGGGGAATCTACGAGCAGTACTTC. The encoded protein is CASSSSGGIYEQYF. The chain combines TRBV7-9 with TRBJ2-7; 9 bases line up with TRBD2. Unmatched junction bases numbered 5, after V lost 5 bases and J lost 3 bases. This CDR3 has 14 residues. CDR1 is SEHNR, CDR2 FQNEAQ, per germline (reference sequence). The full variable domain, completed using reference TRBV7-9 and TRBJ2-7, is DTGVSQNPRHKITKRGQNVTFRCDPISEHNRLYWYRQTLGQGPEFLTYFQNEAQLEKSRLLSDRFSAERPKGSFSTLEIQRTEQGDSAMYLCASSSSGGIYEQYFGPGTRLTVT.

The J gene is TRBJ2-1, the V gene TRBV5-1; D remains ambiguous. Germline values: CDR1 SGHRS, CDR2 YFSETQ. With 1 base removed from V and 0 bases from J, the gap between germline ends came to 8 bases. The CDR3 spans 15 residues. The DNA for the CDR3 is TGCGCCAGCAGCTTGACACAGAGCTCCTACAATGAGCAGTTCTTC. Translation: CASSLTQSSYNEQFF.

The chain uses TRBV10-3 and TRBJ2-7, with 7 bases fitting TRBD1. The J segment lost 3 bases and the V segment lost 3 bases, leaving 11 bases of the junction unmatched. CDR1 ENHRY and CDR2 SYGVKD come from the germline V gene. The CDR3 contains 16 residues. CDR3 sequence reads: CAISDHDRAQGYEQYF. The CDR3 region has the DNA TGTGCCATCAGTGACCACGACAGGGCCCAGGGCTACGAGCAGTACTTC.

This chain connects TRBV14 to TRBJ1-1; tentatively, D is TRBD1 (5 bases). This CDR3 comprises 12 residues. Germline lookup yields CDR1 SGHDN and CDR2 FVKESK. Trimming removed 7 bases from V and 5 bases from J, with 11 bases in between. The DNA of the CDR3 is TGTGCCAGCACCGGGGGGGGGACTGAAGCTTTCTTT. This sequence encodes CASTGGGTEAFF.